Listed below are T cell receptor beta chains from one sample, sequenced in a study of naive and memory T cell subsets. TCRdb independently ran MiXCR on the UMI-ligation and nested PCR reads; one entry per CDR3 protein. Seen here are 95,000 to 150,000 distinct CDR3 sequences, over 30% observed once, and the top ten hold 0.75% to 1%. The sample was central memory CD4+ T cells from blood. The receptors shown here come from a human donor in good health. CDR3s include the opening cysteine and the closing phenylalanine or tryptophan. A D gene is named only where the DNA matches it firmly. Where a row states a size, it is once, few, many or the class of an expanded clone; other rows omit it.

.,TRBV6-6,TRBJ2-7,TRBD1,CASSYSGQEDYEQYF,TGTGCCAGCAGTTACTCGGGACAGGAGGACTACGAGCAGTACTTC
few,TRBV12-3/TRBV12-4,TRBJ2-4,.,CASSRTREFGIQYF,TGTGCCAGCAGCCGTACAAGGGAGTTTGGCATTCAGTACTTC
few,TRBV20-1,TRBJ2-2,.,CSAIPPPTQGNTGELFF,TGCAGTGCTATACCCCCCCCGACCCAAGGCAACACCGGGGAGCTGTTTTTT
many,TRBV11-2,TRBJ2-2,.,CASSLLGSGELFF,TGTGCCAGCAGCTTGTTAGGGTCCGGGGAGCTGTTTTTT
many,TRBV6-2/TRBV6-3,TRBJ2-6,TRBD2,CASSYVRLAGGPRGANVLTF,TGTGCCAGCAGTTACGTTAGGCTAGCGGGAGGGCCGCGAGGGGCCAACGTCCTGACTTTC
.,TRBV2,TRBJ2-1,.,CASIISVNEQFF,TGTGCCAGCATAATTTCGGTCAATGAGCAGTTCTTC
.,TRBV29-1,TRBJ2-1,TRBD2,CSVGLAGTIQGEQFF,TGCAGCGTTGGATTAGCGGGGACGATCCAGGGTGAGCAGTTCTTC
many,TRBV18,TRBJ2-1,TRBD1,CASSQDRGQRRYNEQFF,TGTGCCAGCTCCCAAGACAGGGGACAGCGCAGGTACAATGAGCAGTTCTTC
few,TRBV7-2,TRBJ1-4,.,CASSGGQFATNEKLFF,TGTGCCAGCAGCGGGGGGCAATTTGCAACTAATGAAAAACTGTTTTTT
.,TRBV28,TRBJ1-1,.,CASSERVLEAFF,TGTGCCAGCAGTGAGCGGGTACTTGAAGCTTTCTTT
few,TRBV21-1,TRBJ2-1,.,CASRRAKGDRPFYNEQFF,TGTGCCAGCAGGCGTGCCAAAGGGGATAGACCTTTCTACAATGAGCAGTTCTTC
.,TRBV2,TRBJ2-3,.,CASSYSGSEQYF,TGTGCCAGCAGCTATAGCGGTTCGGAGCAGTATTTT
.,TRBV12-3/TRBV12-4,TRBJ1-6,.,CASSLIGGGTSPLHF,TGTGCCAGCAGTTTAATAGGGGGAGGAACTTCACCCCTCCACTTT
.,TRBV7-9,TRBJ1-1,.,CASSQRGTVTLNTEAFF,TGTGCCAGCAGCCAAAGGGGGACCGTAACCTTGAACACTGAAGCTTTCTTT